The clone carrying this TCR beta chain was seen once. Time point denoted: inflamed ileum from the surgical specimen. Germline CDR1 is SGHTA and CDR2 is FQGNSA. Between the trimmed V and J ends, which lost 4 bases and 7 bases, there was a span of 10 bases. This CDR3 contains 12 residues. The sample originates from a study of T cell repertoires in ileal Crohn's disease. Data came from immunoSEQ multiplex PCR; TCRdb stores just in-frame clones and leaves some out. The sample carries a few thousand clones, about 80% recorded once. The chain recombines TRBV7-2 with TRBJ1-2, with D uncertain. This receptor was taken from an adult with Crohn's disease. Sample: ileal tissue. The CDR3 DNA follows: TGTGCCAGCAGCTCTCCCCGGGCTGGCTACACCTTC. It encodes CASSSPRAGYTF.